This T cell receptor (beta chain) stems from a study of cytomegalovirus exposure and HLA in healthy donors. The wider study: Clustering assigned 70% to 90% of the roughly 430 genotyped donors to the Caucasian-associated ancestry cluster.

With regard to this clone: The antigen remains unidentified.

The primer mix had 60 Vbeta and 13 Jbeta primers. Clones were read by immunoSEQ multiplex PCR, and TCRdb kept only the in-frame ones, dropping some. The data contain about 160,000 clones, 80% to 90% of them singletons. Regarding the study as a whole: The study labeled fewer than 200 TCR beta chains cytomegalovirus-associated. Compared with the roughly 700-donor mean, an Asian-associated ancestry cluster reportedly had fewer N-insertions, according to a later analysis.

This receptor was identified in a young woman in good health and CMV-seropositive. Input material: PBMCs.

For the CDR3, the DNA is TGTGCCAGCAGTCCGGACAGGGAGTATGGCTACACCTTC. Amino acid sequence: CASSPDREYGYTF. The chain has TRBV6-5 and TRBJ1-2; 8 nucleotides line up with TRBD1. CDR1 and CDR2 (germline): MNHEY, SVGAGI. The CDR3 has 13 amino acids. Trimming at V came to 5 bases and at J to 5 bases, leaving 4 bases not matched to a gene.